The next 29 T cell receptor beta chains were all read from a single sample in a study of T cell responses to AZD1222 COVID-19 vaccine. The protocol was immunoSEQ multiplex PCR, while the TCRdb copy is restricted to in-frame clones and leaves out a portion. The sample includes approximately 110,000 clones, around 85% seen only once; the top ten take approximately 4.4%. The sample here was peripheral blood, taken 28 days after the second AZD1222 dose. The receptors stem from an adult who received the AZD1222 COVID-19 vaccine.

The V gene is TRBV6-5, the J gene TRBJ2-2, with D uncertain. The V and J ends lost 6 bases and 2 bases respectively, with 13 bases between them. The CDR3 length is 15 residues. Germline loops: CDR1 MNHEY, CDR2 SVGAGI. The CDR3 loop is CASRGVYGNTGELFF. DNA of the CDR3: TGTGCCAGCAGAGGAGTTTACGGTAACACCGGGGAGCTGTTTTTT.

This sequence joins TRBV5-6 and TRBJ2-7; D gene uncertain. V shed 4 bases and J shed 3 bases, with 11 bases lying between them. The CDR3 has 13 residues. Germline V gene sequence: CDR1 SGHDT, CDR2 YYEEEE. The CDR3 sequence is CASSLDQVYEQYF. The CDR3 bases are TGTGCCAGCAGCCTAGACCAAGTCTACGAGCAGTACTTC.

In this sample, this clone turned up once. CDR3 residues: CASSLEGSGAEVYF. The CDR3 DNA sequence: TGTGCCAGCAGCTTAGAGGGTAGCGGGGCAGAAGTGTATTTT. The chain carries TRBV7-8 and TRBJ2-3; 8 nucleotides match TRBD2. CDR1 is SGHVS, CDR2 FQNEAQ, per germline. The CDR3 totals 14 residues. V lost 1 base and J lost 14; bases outside the gene matches: 11.

The chain combines TRBV18 with TRBJ2-3, with 8 bases lining up with TRBD2. CDR1 and CDR2 (germline): KGHSH, LQKENI. The CDR3 is 16 residues long. V shed 3 bases, J shed 6 bases, and the junction held 11 bases outside the gene matches. CDR3 sequence reads: CASSPYAAGGADTQYF. CDR3 DNA sequence: TGTGCCAGCTCACCGTACGCGGCGGGGGGAGCGGATACGCAGTATTTT.

The rearrangement links TRBV19 to TRBJ2-3, with 8 bases matching TRBD2. There are 16 residues in the CDR3. V shed 3 bases and J 0 bases; nucleotides not matched to a gene: 5. The germline CDR1 and CDR2 sequences are LNHDA and SQIVND (reference sequence). CDR3 sequence (DNA): TGTGCCAGTAGTATTCACGCGGGGGGTAGCACAGATACGCAGTATTTT. This sequence encodes CASSIHAGGSTDTQYF. The full variable domain, rest sourced from reference TRBV19 and TRBJ2-3, is DGGITQSPKYLFRKEGQNVTLSCEQNLNHDAMYWYRQDPGQGLRLIYYSQIVNDFQKGDIAEGYSVSREKKESFPLTVTSAQKNPTAFYLCASSIHAGGSTDTQYFGPGTRLTVL.

CDR3 nucleotide sequence: TGTGCCAGCTCACCACCGGGTATAGGGAGTAACTATGGCTACACCTTC. Translation gives CASSPPGIGSNYGYTF. The chain employs TRBV18 and TRBJ1-2; D not resolved. The CDR3 runs to 16 residues. Germline CDR1 reads KGHSH; CDR2 reads LQKENI. The germline V and J ends were trimmed by 0 bases and 1 base, with 12 bases remaining between them. Looking up the rest from reference TRBV18 and TRBJ1-2 gives the full variable domain: NAGVMQNPRHLVRRRGQEARLRCSPMKGHSHVYWYRQLPEEGLKFMVYLQKENIIDESGMPKERFSAEFPKEGPSILRIQQVVRGDSAAYFCASSPPGIGSNYGYTFGSGTRLTVV.

CDR3 loop: CASSLAGVQETQYF. As DNA, the CDR3 is TGTGCCAGTAGCCTAGCGGGGGTCCAAGAGACCCAGTACTTC. The chain combines TRBV19 with TRBJ2-5; 10 bases agree with TRBD2. The CDR3 has 14 amino acids. CDR1 LNHDA and CDR2 SQIVND come from the germline V gene (reference sequence). With V trimmed by 6 bases and J by 1 base, 2 bases remained unmatched.

V is TRBV7-5 and J is TRBJ2-5; the D call TRBD1 from the table was never checked on the DNA. TRBV7-5 is marked as a pseudogene. The length of the CDR3 is 19 residues. The CDR3 loop reads CVRSTGGQGEDLPQETQYF. CDR3 coding DNA: TGTGTCAGAAGCACGGGGGGACAGGGGGAGGACCTCCCCCAAGAGACCCAGTACTTC.

This sequence joins TRBV7-2 and TRBJ2-5, with TRBD2 matching over 8 bases. Trimming took 5 bases from V and 4 from J; bases not matched to a gene: 15. The CDR3 extends over 17 amino acids. Germline loops: CDR1 SGHTA, CDR2 FQGNSA. The CDR3 region is CASSLWGAGAGGETQYF. The DNA of the CDR3 is TGTGCCAGCAGCCTGTGGGGAGCGGGGGCCGGGGGAGAGACCCAGTACTTC.

The chain joins TRBV4-2 to TRBJ1-5; D gene ambiguous. V lost 1 base and J lost 4, with 14 bases in between. This CDR3 region has 16 residues. Germline values: CDR1 LGHNA, CDR2 YNFKEQ. The CDR3 DNA follows: TGTGCCAGCAGCCAAGTCACCGGCAGAGGTAATCAGCCCCAGCATTTT. Amino acids: CASSQVTGRGNQPQHF.

The rearrangement links TRBV11-2 to TRBJ1-6; no reliable D call. Trimming pared 1 base from V and 5 bases from J, leaving 6 bases between. Germline CDR1 reads SGHAT; CDR2 reads FQNNGV. The CDR3 contains 14 residues. In nucleotides, the CDR3 is TGTGCCAGCAGCTTAGCCAGCAATAATTCACCCCTCCACTTT. Translation gives CASSLASNNSPLHF.

The rearrangement joins TRBV7-2 to TRBJ1-1; D remains unclear. Trimming pared 1 base from V and 1 base from J, leaving 4 bases between. The germline V gene encodes CDR1 SGHTA and CDR2 FQGNSA. CDR3 length: 13 residues. In nucleotides, the CDR3 is TGTGCCAGCAGCTTAGTTGAGAACACTGAAGCTTTCTTT. It translates to CASSLVENTEAFF.

J is TRBJ2-1 and V is TRBV19; TRBD1 agrees at 9 bases. With 5 bases clipped from V and 5 bases from J, the junction kept 4 bases outside the gene matches. Germline-derived CDR1 and CDR2 are LNHDA and SQIVND (reference sequence). This CDR3 region has 14 residues. CDR3 sequence: CASSWGTGHNEQFF. The CDR3 DNA reads as TGTGCCAGTAGTTGGGGGACAGGGCACAATGAGCAGTTCTTC.

This chain connects TRBV15 to TRBJ1-3; 7 nucleotides match TRBD1. Germline values: CDR1 LNHNV, CDR2 YYDKDF (reference sequence). The CDR3 length is 20 residues. With V trimmed by 0 bases and J by 0 bases, 14 bases remained unmatched. CDR3 protein: CATSRDQSQGEQYSGNTIYF. CDR3 sequence (DNA): TGTGCCACCAGCAGAGATCAGTCGCAGGGGGAGCAATACTCTGGAAACACCATATATTTT.

The chain employs TRBV10-3 and TRBJ2-1; perhaps D is TRBD1 or TRBD2 (6 bases each). V lost 0 bases, J lost 12 bases, and 18 bases lay in between. The CDR3 consists of 15 residues. From germline, CDR1 is ENHRY and CDR2 SYGVKD. The CDR3 loop is CAISESRGPSVRQFF. The CDR3 DNA follows: TGTGCCATCAGTGAGTCCCGGGGGCCCTCCGTAAGGCAGTTCTTC.

The J gene is TRBJ1-5, the V gene TRBV5-1; D is perhaps TRBD1 (6 bases). V was clipped by 4 bases and J by 3 bases, with 11 bases between them. CDR1 SGHRS and CDR2 YFSETQ come from the germline V gene. CDR3 length equals 14 residues. CDR3 sequence reads: CASSSTGNNQPQHF. The CDR3 bases are TGCGCCAGCAGCAGCACAGGGAACAATCAGCCCCAGCATTTT.

The chain recombines TRBV5-8 with TRBJ1-5, with a weak D call TRBD1 (5 bases). CDR3 length: 14 residues. Looked up from germline, CDR1 is SGHTS and CDR2 is YDEGEE. V lost 1 base and J 7 bases, leaving 12 bases between the germline ends. The CDR3 here is CASSLSGDGQPQHF. In DNA form, the CDR3 reads TGTGCCAGCAGCTTGAGCGGGGACGGGCAGCCCCAGCATTTT.

The J gene is TRBJ1-5, the V gene TRBV6-1; D gene unclear. V lost 2 bases and J lost 6, with 14 bases in between. Per germline, CDR1 MNHNS and CDR2 SASEGT. The CDR3 totals 15 residues. The CDR3 DNA follows: TGTGCCAGCAGTGAATACACGTCAGCGAGTCAGCCCCAGCATTTT. Protein product: CASSEYTSASQPQHF.

The V gene is TRBV6-5, the J gene TRBJ1-5, with D hard to call. V was shortened by 0 bases and J by 5 bases, with 5 bases between the two germline ends. Germline-derived CDR1 and CDR2 are MNHEY and SVGAGI. The CDR3 sequence is 13 residues long. The CDR3 region is CASSYSGHQPQHF. The DNA for the CDR3 is TGTGCCAGCAGTTACTCTGGGCATCAGCCCCAGCATTTT.

The chain joins TRBV28 to TRBJ2-5, with 10 bases aligning to TRBD2. Germline values: CDR1 MDHEN, CDR2 SYDVKM. The CDR3 loop spans 15 amino acids. V shed 6 bases and J 3 bases; nucleotides not matched to a gene: 7. CDR3 protein: CASSSAGTSEETQYF. In DNA, the CDR3 is TGTGCCAGCAGCTCCGCCGGGACTAGCGAAGAGACCCAGTACTTC.

The genes are TRBV24-1 and TRBJ2-3; perhaps TRBD2 as D (5 bases). Germline CDR1 reads KGHDR; CDR2 reads SFDVKD. The CDR3 consists of 15 residues. Trimming left V 4 bases short and J 2 bases short, with 12 bases between. CDR3 sequence reads: CATSDPTRVTDTQYF. CDR3 sequence (DNA): TGTGCCACCAGTGACCCCACTAGAGTCACAGATACGCAGTATTTT.

This chain joins TRBV6-2 or TRBV6-3 and TRBJ1-2; unclear D gene. CDR1 and CDR2 (germline): MNHEY, SVGEGT. V lost 5 bases to trimming and J lost 1 base, with 8 bases between them. The CDR3 extends over 13 amino acids. CDR3 region: CASSTRDNYGYTF. CDR3 nucleotides: TGTGCCAGCAGTACCCGCGATAACTATGGCTACACCTTC.

The chain links TRBV24-1 to TRBJ2-1; a weak D match, TRBD1 (6 bases). The germline V gene encodes CDR1 KGHDR and CDR2 SFDVKD. This CDR3 spans 14 amino acids. V lost 2 bases and J 8 bases, leaving 12 bases between the germline ends. The CDR3 DNA reads as TGTGCCACCAGTGATTCCCCTGCAGGGGATGAGCAGTTCTTC. As protein: CATSDSPAGDEQFF.

This chain connects TRBV4-1 to TRBJ1-5; a possible D gene is TRBD1 (5 bases). CDR1 is MGHRA, CDR2 YSYEKL, per germline. Trimming removed 2 bases from V and 2 bases from J, with 16 bases in between. The CDR3 spans 17 residues. CDR3 bases: TGCGCCAGCAGCCAATCGGGGGGTGCAGGCCGCAATCAGCCCCAGCATTTT. Its translation is CASSQSGGAGRNQPQHF.

The chain couples TRBV12-3 or TRBV12-4 to TRBJ2-5; perhaps TRBD2 as D (7 bases). V was cut by 2 bases and J by 4 bases, with 8 bases left in between. This CDR3 has 13 residues. DNA of the CDR3: TGTGCCAGCAGTTTAAGGGGGGGAGAGACCCAGTACTTC. Translating gives CASSLRGGETQYF.

This clone was detected only a few times. The chain couples TRBV5-6 to TRBJ2-1; D is possibly TRBD1 or TRBD2 (5 bases each). The CDR3 is 14 amino acids. CDR1 and CDR2 from the germline V gene are SGHDT and YYEEEE. The germline V and J ends were trimmed by 4 bases and 10 bases, with 18 bases remaining between them. The DNA of the CDR3 is TGTGCCAGCAGCCCCGGGACGGTTTTCAGGGAGCAGTTCTTC. As protein: CASSPGTVFREQFF.

The chain is built from TRBV24-1 and TRBJ2-7, with 10 bases lining up with TRBD1. The V gene's germline CDR1 is KGHDR and CDR2 SFDVKD. CDR3 length: 16 residues. Trimming took 4 bases from V and 6 from J; bases not matched to a gene: 11. CDR3 residues: CATSETRTGGSLEQYF. Here the CDR3 DNA reads TGTGCCACCAGTGAGACCCGGACAGGGGGGTCTCTCGAGCAGTACTTC.

A few counts support this clone. The sample holds other DNA sequences that translate to the same CDR3. The rearrangement uses TRBV11-3 and TRBJ2-7; D is possibly TRBD1 (6 bases). Between the trimmed V and J ends, which lost 4 bases and 4 bases, there was a span of 8 bases. CDR1 and CDR2 (germline): SGHNT, YENEEA. This CDR3 has 12 amino acids. The CDR3, as DNA: TGTGCCAGCAGCTCAGGGGCTTACGAGCAGTACTTC. This gives the protein CASSSGAYEQYF. Together with reference TRBV11-3 and TRBJ2-7, the CDR3 gives the full variable domain: EAGVVQSPRYKIIEKKQPVAFWCNPISGHNTLYWYLQNLGQGPELLIRYENEEAVDDSQLPKDRFSAERLKGVDSTLKIQPAELGDSAVYLCASSSGAYEQYFGPGTRLTVT.

The chain links TRBV15 to TRBJ1-4; TRBD1 might be the D (5 bases). This CDR3 is 14 amino acids long. From germline, CDR1 is LNHNV and CDR2 YYDKDF (reference sequence). V lost 1 base and J lost 4, with 7 bases in between. The CDR3 DNA reads as TGTGCCACCAGCAGAGGAGGGGATAATGAAAAACTGTTTTTT. It translates to CATSRGGDNEKLFF.